This T cell receptor beta chain was captured in a study of cytomegalovirus exposure and HLA in healthy donors. In the case of this clone: Its matching antigen is unknown.

General study findings and limits: 150 to 200 TCR beta chains were listed as cytomegalovirus-associated.

Sequenced by immunoSEQ multiplex PCR; TCRdb stores in-frame clones only, minus some. Among around 220,000 clones, about 86% were seen once, and the ten largest hold roughly 2.8%. The germline gives CDR1 SGHNT, CDR2 YENEEA. The CDR3 has 15 residues. V was trimmed by 3 bases and J by 1 base, leaving 12 bases between them. This chain joins TRBV11-3 and TRBJ2-5, with D possibly TRBD2 on 6 matching bases. The source material was PBMCs. This sequence was found in a woman between 18 and 29 years old in good health and CMV-seronegative. In DNA form, the CDR3 reads TGTGCCAGCAGCTTGGGGGGAGCTCCCCAAGAGACCCAGTACTTC. Translation gives CASSLGGAPQETQYF.